The entry that follows covers one TCR beta chain sequence. What it binds is not known. The data stem from a study of T cells expressing NK-cell markers. Overall study context: From sorted CD3+CD56+NKG2C+, CD3+CD56+NKG2C- and CD3+CD56-NKG2C+ T cells came the TCR beta repertoires. Whole-study results and caveats: A handful of donors showed these clonotypes also leading the CD3+CD56-NKG2C+ fraction. Of the CD8+ T cells in about 6 donors, roughly 1.0-7.5% belonged to dominant NKG2C+ clonotypes.

TCRdb reprocessed the 5' RACE reads and reports one entry per CDR3 protein, with no DNA. The table counts a few hundred thousand distinct CDR3 sequences; roughly 0.4% lies in the top ten. This CDR3 has 20 amino acids. CDR1 is DFQATT and CDR2 is SNEGSKA in the germline V gene (reference sequence). The sample comprised blood T cells: a sorted CD56 or NKG2C T cell subset, CD4+ or CD8+ T cells, or bulk PBMC T cells (not recorded which). V gene TRBV20-1 combines with J gene TRBJ2-1; TCRdb outputs TRBD2, but without DNA this stays unchecked. The receptor's source is a man aged 18 to 29 in good health. Here the CDR3 reads CSASPKSQNRAGLFFDEQFF.